A single T cell receptor beta chain is shown here with its context. Original analysis: Estimation of nucleated cell counts relied on the amplification of reference gene primers. The repertoire was sequenced with immunoSEQ multiplex PCR; TCRdb's copy has only in-frame clones and lacks some. From that table come the V and J calls and clone size; the DNA was used to work out D and trimming. The sample lists some 98,000 clones; roughly four fifths were seen once. The record originates from a study of blood T cell repertoires in COVID-19. Study as a whole: From the United States, Italy and Spain came samples of acute and convalescent COVID-19. From T cells, B-cell-depleted T cells, or PBMCs came the material, which was cDNA or gDNA.

This clonotype was obtained from a man in his sixties or seventies with acute or convalescent COVID-19. Input material: peripheral blood.

The CDR3 nucleotides are TGTGCCAGCAGCGACCGACAGATACCAGCCGAGCAGTACTTC. Translation gives CASSDRQIPAEQYF. J is TRBJ2-7 and V is TRBV9, with D maybe TRBD1 (5 bases). The length of the CDR3 is 14 residues. V was pared by 3 bases and J by 6 bases, with 16 bases between. Germline assignment: CDR1 SGDLS and CDR2 YYNGEE.